This T cell receptor beta chain was captured by sequencing in a study of cytomegalovirus exposure and HLA in healthy donors. In the PCR, 60 Vbeta and 13 Jbeta primers were used. The assay was immunoSEQ multiplex PCR, and TCRdb's table has in-frame clones only and misses some. Among about 98,000 clones listed, roughly 70% were seen once. Details on this clone: Its matching antigen is unknown.

With 0 bases removed from V and 0 bases from J, the gap between germline ends came to 15 bases. The CDR3 covers 17 residues. Looked up from germline, CDR1 is SEHNR and CDR2 is FQNEAQ (reference sequence). Study results and caveats: Researchers reported in a later analysis that common viral pathogens appeared linked to several top clusters.

This sequence joins TRBV7-9 and TRBJ2-7; perhaps TRBD2 as D (6 bases). The sequenced sample consisted of PBMCs. The sequence came from a man over 45 in good health and CMV-seronegative. CDR3 amino acids: CASSLARGILYSYEQYF. As DNA, the CDR3 is TGTGCCAGCAGCTTAGCGCGGGGCATTTTATACTCCTACGAGCAGTACTTC.